Presented here are 20 T cell receptor beta chains from one specimen sequenced in a study of early T cells in non-severe SARS-CoV-2 infection. TCRdb ran MiXCR on the 5' RACE reads and lists one entry per CDR3 protein. The sample lists roughly 100,000 distinct CDR3 sequences, 13% seen once, with about 6% in the top ten. Sequencing input: whole blood. All receptors come from an adult who was a healthcare worker with PCR-confirmed SARS-CoV-2 infection or an uninfected control (not recorded which).

This clonotype was counted between two and nine times. This chain links TRBV6-5 with TRBJ2-2, with TRBD2 matching 7 bases. The CDR3 is 15 amino acids. Per germline, CDR1 MNHEY and CDR2 SVGAGI. Trimming cost V 6 bases and J 5 bases; bases outside gene matches: 9. For the CDR3, the DNA is TGTGCCAGCAGAAGAACGGCAGCGGGGACCGGGGAGCTGTTTTTT. Translating gives CASRRTAAGTGELFF.

This clonotype was seen more than once but under ten times. The CDR3 DNA reads TGTGCCAGCAGTTTAGCGGCGGGACAGCCCCAGCATTTT. It yields the protein CASSLAAGQPQHF. The chain links TRBV12-3 or TRBV12-4 to TRBJ1-5; no clear D. This CDR3 spans 13 amino acids. The germline V and J ends were trimmed by 0 bases and 7 bases, with 7 bases remaining between them.

This clonotype appeared many times. The V and J genes are TRBV20-1 and TRBJ1-2; D gene unclear. Between the trimmed V and J ends, which lost 0 bases and 7 bases, there was a span of 9 bases. The CDR3 runs to 12 residues. CDR1 and CDR2 (germline): DFQATT, SNEGSKA (reference sequence). DNA of the CDR3: TGCAGTGCTAGAGATATCGGGGTTGGCTACACCTTC. This sequence encodes CSARDIGVGYTF.

This clonotype has at least ten counts. V usage is TRBV7-2 and J usage is TRBJ2-7, with 7 nucleotides matching TRBD2. V shed 6 bases and J 5 bases; nucleotides not matched to a gene: 7. The germline gives CDR1 SGHTA, CDR2 FQGNSA. The CDR3 sequence is 13 residues long. CDR3 sequence (DNA): TGTGCCAGCAGTCCCCTTCGGGGGGACGAGCAGTACTTC. As protein: CASSPLRGDEQYF.

This sequence joins TRBV5-5 and TRBJ1-3, with D uncertain. This CDR3 is built from 13 residues. Germline V gives CDR1 SGHKS, CDR2 YYEKEE (reference sequence). Trimming cost V 1 base and J 3 bases, with 5 bases left between them. CDR3 in amino acids: CASSLWGGNTIYF. The CDR3 DNA reads TGTGCCAGCAGCTTGTGGGGTGGAAACACCATATATTTT.

This clonotype showed up just a few times. The V gene is TRBV24-1, the J gene TRBJ2-6; 9 nucleotides align to TRBD1. Germline V CDR1 and CDR2: KGHDR, SFDVKD. With V trimmed by 9 bases and J by 0 bases, 14 bases remained unmatched. The CDR3 runs 19 residues. The CDR3 region is CATANHPGTGSSGANVLTF. The CDR3 coding sequence is TGTGCCACCGCGAACCACCCCGGGACAGGGAGCTCTGGGGCCAACGTCCTGACTTTC.

This clonotype showed up many times. V and J are TRBV6-2 or TRBV6-3 and TRBJ1-5; 7 positions agree with TRBD1. The germline V gene encodes CDR1 MNHEY and CDR2 SVGEGT. The CDR3 is 14 amino acids. Trimming took 4 bases from V and 4 from J; bases not matched to a gene: 4. The CDR3 loop reads CASSSRGSNQPQHF. The CDR3 bases are TGTGCCAGCAGTTCCAGGGGGTCGAATCAGCCCCAGCATTTT.

This clonotype came up many times. V gene TRBV19 combines with J gene TRBJ1-5; 10 nucleotides line up with TRBD1. Looked up from germline, CDR1 is LNHDA and CDR2 is SQIVND (reference sequence). Unmatched junction bases numbered 22, after V lost 4 bases and J lost 1 base. The CDR3 loop spans 22 amino acids. Here the CDR3 reads CASSKGRSPFPGQGISNQPQHF. The CDR3 DNA reads as TGTGCCAGTAGTAAGGGAAGGTCGCCGTTCCCGGGACAGGGGATAAGCAATCAGCCCCAGCATTTT.

This clonotype showed up many times. The rearrangement links TRBV5-1 to TRBJ2-5, with 8 bases aligning to TRBD2. CDR3 length: 14 residues. V lost 5 bases to trimming and J lost 5 bases; unmatched junction nucleotides: 8. The V gene's germline CDR1 is SGHRS and CDR2 YFSETQ. CDR3 coding DNA: TGCGCCAGCAGTCAGGGACTAGTACTCGAGACCCAGTACTTC. Translation gives CASSQGLVLETQYF.

This clonotype was counted many times. The chain combines TRBV28 with TRBJ2-7; D unclear. The CDR3 has 11 residues. CDR1 is MDHEN and CDR2 is SYDVKM in the germline V gene. V lost 3 bases and J 3 bases, leaving 3 bases between the germline ends. In DNA, the CDR3 is TGTGCCAGCAGTTTTTTCTACGAGCAGTACTTC. Residues: CASSFFYEQYF.

This clonotype was picked up many times. This chain uses TRBV11-2 with TRBJ1-2; unclear D gene. Trimming shortened V by 5 bases and J by 2 bases, and 9 bases separated the two germline ends. Germline V gives CDR1 SGHAT, CDR2 FQNNGV. The CDR3 has 13 amino acids. This CDR3 reads CASSDGINYGYTF. Here the CDR3 DNA reads TGTGCCAGCAGCGACGGGATCAACTATGGCTACACCTTC.

This clonotype was seen only a few times. The V call is TRBV7-8, the J call TRBJ2-6, with D unclear. V was trimmed by 3 bases and J by 4 bases, leaving 4 bases between them. The CDR3 is 13 residues long. Germline CDR1 and CDR2: SGHVS and FQNEAQ. DNA for the CDR3: TGTGCCAGCAGCTTGCGAGGGGCCAACGTCCTGACTTTC. Amino acids: CASSLRGANVLTF.

In its sample, this clonotype was seen many times. This chain joins TRBV12-3 or TRBV12-4 and TRBJ1-2; 7 bases match TRBD1. The CDR3 is 12 residues long. The V gene end was trimmed by 5 bases and the J gene end by 8 bases; junction bases not matched to a gene: 5. CDR3 DNA sequence: TGTGCCAGCAGTCCGAGGACAGGCGGCTACACCTTC. The encoded protein is CASSPRTGGYTF.

There are many counts of this clonotype. V gene TRBV10-2 combines with J gene TRBJ1-5; D unclear. The CDR3 is 12 amino acids. The ends were cut back, 2 bases at V and 7 bases at J, with 6 bases in the middle. The V gene's germline CDR1 is WSHSY and CDR2 SAAADI. The CDR3 reads CASSEHPQPQHF. For the CDR3, the DNA is TGCGCCAGCAGTGAGCACCCCCAGCCCCAGCATTTT.

This clonotype was seen only a few times. The rearrangement joins TRBV4-1 to TRBJ2-1, with D possibly being TRBD1 (5 bases). In germline, CDR1 is MGHRA, CDR2 YSYEKL. The CDR3 contains 18 residues. Deletions cut 0 bases from V and 5 bases from J, with 20 bases between. The CDR3 region has the DNA TGCGCCAGCAGCCAAGATAGAGTCAGGGATCGAGACAACAATGAGCAGTTCTTC. This codes for CASSQDRVRDRDNNEQFF.

This clonotype was picked up a small number of times. The chain is built from TRBV29-1 and TRBJ2-3, with TRBD2 as a possible D gene (6 bases). Germline assignment: CDR1 SQVTM and CDR2 ANQGSEA. V dropped 6 bases and J dropped 6 bases, with 13 bases sitting between them. The CDR3 sequence is 12 residues long. CDR3 sequence reads: CSVGLGGDTQYF. In nucleotides, the CDR3 is TGCAGCGTCGGGTTGGGAGGCGATACGCAGTATTTT.

This chain joins TRBV27 and TRBJ2-2; possibly TRBD2 for D (5 bases). V was trimmed by 4 bases and J by 2 bases, leaving 8 bases between them. The CDR3 has 14 residues. CDR1 is MNHEY and CDR2 is SMNVEV in the germline V gene (reference sequence). The CDR3 loop is CASSYGGNTGELFF. CDR3 in DNA: TGTGCCAGCAGTTATGGAGGAAACACCGGGGAGCTGTTTTTT.

Only a few counts were recorded for this clonotype. The V and J genes are TRBV5-4 and TRBJ2-5, with unresolved D. Germline assignment: CDR1 SGHNT and CDR2 YYREEE (reference sequence). V lost 3 bases to trimming and J lost 2 bases, with 14 bases between them. This CDR3 is 15 amino acids long. CDR3 protein: CASSSWTDGQETQYF. For the CDR3, the DNA is TGTGCCAGCAGCTCTTGGACCGACGGGCAAGAGACCCAGTACTTC.

This clonotype was seen a few times. The chain uses TRBV2 and TRBJ2-1; TRBD2 is a possible D gene (6 bases). The CDR3 is 14 residues long. CDR1 is SNHLY, CDR2 FYNNEI, per germline. V was pared by 4 bases and J by 4 bases, with 11 bases between. The CDR3 sequence: CASSAGTPYNEQFF. The CDR3 DNA reads TGTGCCAGCAGTGCCGGGACTCCATACAATGAGCAGTTCTTC.

V is TRBV9 and J is TRBJ2-1, with a tentative D call TRBD2 (6 bases). V gave up 0 bases and J gave up 4 bases, with 11 bases separating them. The CDR3 consists of 15 residues. Germline V lookup: CDR1 SGDLS, CDR2 YYNGEE. CDR3 protein: CASSVGLASYNEQFF. The CDR3 DNA is TGTGCCAGCAGCGTAGGCCTAGCGTCGTACAATGAGCAGTTCTTC.